This T cell receptor beta chain was captured by sequencing in a study of technical replicates of blood from a handful of donors. The assay was immunoSEQ multiplex PCR, and TCRdb's table has in-frame clones only and misses some. Here the sample spans almost 90,000 clones, approximately 94% being singletons. V lost 0 bases, J lost 6 bases, and 15 bases lay in between. This CDR3 is built from 16 residues. Germline V gene data show CDR1 as MNHEY and CDR2 as SMNVEV (reference sequence). The genes are TRBV27 and TRBJ1-5; D is unclear. This receptor was taken from a human donor in good health. What was sequenced was T cells isolated from PBMCs. The CDR3 region is CASSLSPLPGGQPQHF. The CDR3 nucleotides are TGTGCCAGCAGTTTATCGCCACTCCCCGGAGGTCAGCCCCAGCATTTT.